This T cell receptor beta chain was captured in a study of shared clonotypes between healthy human individuals. Notes on this clone: Its antigen remains unidentified.

Findings of the study overall: A reduction in generation probabilities was seen for non-shared clonotypes relative to those shared by all four donors. Clonotype sharing across a few donors was observed for around 5% of naive CD4 clonotypes.

Trimming shortened V by 2 bases and J by 3 bases, and 8 bases separated the two germline ends. The CDR3 has 13 residues. The germline V gene has CDR1 MNHNS and CDR2 SASEGT. Authors' data handling: ImmunoSEQ junction-only sequences lacked quality scores, so their filtering differed. Only in-frame clones appear in the TCRdb table, and some are missing; sequencing was by immunoSEQ multiplex PCR. The D gene and trimming were derived from the DNA, and the V and J assignments and clone size from that table. This table holds about 2.1 million clones, about 92% found once. Cells designated naive CD8 were CD45RO-negative and were positively selected for CCR7, with terminally differentiated effector memory CD45RA+ cells excluded.

The source of this sequence is a man aged 18 to 30 in good health. Some clones in this sample may be carry-over from other donors' samples. Sequencing was carried out using naive CD8+ T cells from PBMCs. The chain is built from TRBV6-1 and TRBJ2-7; D remains ambiguous. The CDR3 is CASSEWSYYEQYF. The CDR3 nucleotides read TGTGCCAGCAGTGAATGGTCCTACTACGAGCAGTACTTC.